This TCR beta chain stems from a study of beta chain features in type 1 diabetes. Study outcomes and limitations: A definitive answer on HLA type influencing TCRB rearrangement was not reached here. Moderate yet significant TCRB CDR3 shortening was seen in Type 1 diabetes patients in all four CD4+ subsets.

Isolated RNA was reverse transcribed in full, so expressed TCRB transcripts were sequenced. Here immunoSEQ multiplex PCR was the method, and the copy in TCRdb shows in-frame clones only, minus some. The sample carries about 140,000 clones, 9% to 10% recorded once. Cells sorted by CD45RO/CCR7/CD25/CD127/CD95/CD27 comprised CD4+ naive, central memory, regulatory and stem cell-like memory cells. Purity exceeding 98% was reached by all sorted populations. Germline CDR1 reads MGHDK; CDR2 reads SYGVNS. The CDR3 length is 16 residues. The V and J ends lost 3 bases and 1 base, in that order; junction bases with no gene match: 5. This clone has just a few counts. As yet, its antigen is unknown.

The rearrangement links TRBV25-1 to TRBJ2-3; 9 bases match TRBD1. The sequencing input was central memory CD4+ T cells from blood. The clonotype was recovered from a woman in her forties in good health. The CDR3 nucleotides are TGTGCCAGCAGTGAGTTACGGGACAGGGGCACAGATACGCAGTATTTT. It yields the protein CASSELRDRGTDTQYF.